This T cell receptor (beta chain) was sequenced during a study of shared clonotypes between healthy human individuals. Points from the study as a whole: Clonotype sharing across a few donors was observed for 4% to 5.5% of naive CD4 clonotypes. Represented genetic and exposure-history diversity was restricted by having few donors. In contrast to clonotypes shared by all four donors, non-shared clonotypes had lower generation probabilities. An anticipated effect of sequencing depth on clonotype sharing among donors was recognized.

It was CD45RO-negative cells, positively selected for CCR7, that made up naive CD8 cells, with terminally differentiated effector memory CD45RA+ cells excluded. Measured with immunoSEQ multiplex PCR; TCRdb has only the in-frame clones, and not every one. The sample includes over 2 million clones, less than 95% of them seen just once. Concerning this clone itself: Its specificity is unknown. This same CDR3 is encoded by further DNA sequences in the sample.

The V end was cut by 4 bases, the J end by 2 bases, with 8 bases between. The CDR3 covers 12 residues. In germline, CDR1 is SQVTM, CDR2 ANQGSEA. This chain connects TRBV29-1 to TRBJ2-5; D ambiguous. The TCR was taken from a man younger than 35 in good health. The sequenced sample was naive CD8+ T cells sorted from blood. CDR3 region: CSVGTVQETQYF. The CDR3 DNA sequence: TGCAGCGTTGGGACGGTACAAGAGACCCAGTACTTC.